This record covers a single T cell receptor (beta chain). These data belong to a study of T cells in Graves' hyperthyroidism and ophthalmopathy. V dropped 11 bases and J dropped 5 bases, with 21 bases sitting between them. The CDR3 is made up of 14 amino acids. Germline-derived CDR1 and CDR2 are SEHNR and FQNEAQ (reference sequence). The source material, RNA transcripts, was used to amplify TCR beta CDR3 regions. With the HTBI primer set, the TCR CDR3 went through a first round of RT-PCR. TCRdb reprocessed the multiplex PCR reads via MiXCR and lists one record per CDR3 protein. This table has around 800,000 distinct CDR3 sequences, roughly 40% appearing once.

The receptor was isolated from a man aged 18 to 30 with Graves' hyperthyroidism. Sequencing input: blood. This rearrangement joins TRBV7-9 to TRBJ2-5; no reliable D call. The CDR3, as DNA: TGTGCCTGGAGTGTAGCCAGCCTCATGGAGACCCAGTACTTC. Translation gives CAWSVASLMETQYF.